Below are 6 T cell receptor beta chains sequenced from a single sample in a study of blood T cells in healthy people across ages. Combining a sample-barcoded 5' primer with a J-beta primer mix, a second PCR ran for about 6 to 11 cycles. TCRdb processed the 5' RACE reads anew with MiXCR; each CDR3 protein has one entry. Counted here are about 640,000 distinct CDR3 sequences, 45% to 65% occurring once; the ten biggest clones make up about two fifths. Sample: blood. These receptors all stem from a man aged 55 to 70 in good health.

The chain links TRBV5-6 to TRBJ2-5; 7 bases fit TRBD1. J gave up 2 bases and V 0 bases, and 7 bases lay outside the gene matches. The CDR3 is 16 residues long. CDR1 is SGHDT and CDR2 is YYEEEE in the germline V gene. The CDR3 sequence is CASSLGTGYSQETQYF. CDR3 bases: TGTGCCAGCAGCTTGGGGACAGGTTATTCTCAAGAGACCCAGTACTTC.

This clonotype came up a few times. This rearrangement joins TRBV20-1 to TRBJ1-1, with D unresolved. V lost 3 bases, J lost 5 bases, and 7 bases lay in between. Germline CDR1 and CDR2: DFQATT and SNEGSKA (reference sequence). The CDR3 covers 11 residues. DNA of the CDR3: TGCAGTGCTAGTGTGGGAACTGAAGCTTTCTTT. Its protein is CSASVGTEAFF.

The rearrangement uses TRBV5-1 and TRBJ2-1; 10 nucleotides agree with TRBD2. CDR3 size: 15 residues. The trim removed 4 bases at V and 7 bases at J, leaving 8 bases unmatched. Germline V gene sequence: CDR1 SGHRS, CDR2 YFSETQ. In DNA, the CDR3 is TGCGCCAGCAGCCCGGTAGCGGGGGGTTGGAATGAGCAGTTCTTC. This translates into CASSPVAGGWNEQFF.

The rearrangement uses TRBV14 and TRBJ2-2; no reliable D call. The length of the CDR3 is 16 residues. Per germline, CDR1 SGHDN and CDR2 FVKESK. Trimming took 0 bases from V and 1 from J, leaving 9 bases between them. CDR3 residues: CASSQEIGQNTGELFF. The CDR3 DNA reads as TGTGCCAGCAGCCAAGAGATCGGGCAGAACACCGGGGAGCTGTTTTTT. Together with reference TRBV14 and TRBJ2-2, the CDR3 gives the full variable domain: EAGVTQFPSHSVIEKGQTVTLRCDPISGHDNLYWYRRVMGKEIKFLLHFVKESKQDESGMPNNRFLAERTGGTYSTLKVQPAELEDSGVYFCASSQEIGQNTGELFFGEGSRLTVL.

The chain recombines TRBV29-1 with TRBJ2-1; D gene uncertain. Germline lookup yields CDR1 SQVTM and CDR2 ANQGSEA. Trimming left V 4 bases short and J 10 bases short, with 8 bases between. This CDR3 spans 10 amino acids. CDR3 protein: CSVGQKEQFF. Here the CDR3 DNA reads TGCAGCGTTGGGCAAAAAGAGCAGTTCTTC.

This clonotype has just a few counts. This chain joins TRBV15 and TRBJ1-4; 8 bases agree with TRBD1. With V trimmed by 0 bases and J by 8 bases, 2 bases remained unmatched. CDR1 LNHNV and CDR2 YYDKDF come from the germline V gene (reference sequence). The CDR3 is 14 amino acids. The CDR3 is CATSRDQGAEKLFF. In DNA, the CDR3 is TGTGCCACCAGCAGAGACCAGGGGGCGGAAAAACTGTTTTTT.